This T cell receptor beta chain was observed in a study of cytomegalovirus exposure and HLA in healthy donors. Study-level results: In vitro work confirmed that a few CMV-associated chains recognize CMV antigens.

V lost 8 bases and J lost 3; bases outside the gene matches: 10. The germline V gene has CDR1 MGHRA and CDR2 YSYEKL. This CDR3 contains 15 residues. The assay was immunoSEQ multiplex PCR, and TCRdb's table has in-frame clones only and misses some. The data show 200,000 to 300,000 clones, about 86% seen once. As to this clone: What it binds is not known.

This sequence joins TRBV4-1 and TRBJ1-1, with TRBD1 matching over 9 bases. The sequenced material came from PBMCs. This clonotype was obtained from a woman aged 25-40 years in good health and CMV-seropositive. CDR3 coding DNA: TGCGCCAGCGGTCTCGGACAGGGGAGTTACACTGAAGCTTTCTTT. It codes for CASGLGQGSYTEAFF.